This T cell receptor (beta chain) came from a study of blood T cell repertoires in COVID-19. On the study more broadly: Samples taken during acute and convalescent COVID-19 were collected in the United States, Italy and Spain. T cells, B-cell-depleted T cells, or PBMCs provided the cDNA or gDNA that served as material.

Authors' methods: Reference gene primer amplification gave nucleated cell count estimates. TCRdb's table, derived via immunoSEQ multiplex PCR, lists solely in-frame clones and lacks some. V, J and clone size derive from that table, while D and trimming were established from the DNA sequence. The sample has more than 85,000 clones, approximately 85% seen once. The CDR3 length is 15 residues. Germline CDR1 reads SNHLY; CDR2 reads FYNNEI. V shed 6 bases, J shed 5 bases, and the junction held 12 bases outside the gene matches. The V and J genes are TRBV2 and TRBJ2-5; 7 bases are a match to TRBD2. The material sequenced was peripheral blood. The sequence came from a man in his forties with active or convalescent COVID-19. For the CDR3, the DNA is TGTGCCAGCAGGGAAAACGGGGGGTGGGAGGAGACCCAGTACTTC. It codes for CASRENGGWEETQYF.